This record concerns one T cell receptor (beta chain) sequence. Germline trimming cut 1 base from V and 6 bases from J; bases unmatched to any gene: 10. The CDR3 length is 17 residues. Germline-derived CDR1 and CDR2 are MDHEN and SYDVKM. TCRdb keeps only in-frame clones here, not all; method: immunoSEQ multiplex PCR. The table includes 85,000 to 120,000 clones, 90% to 95% detected once. The sample belongs to a study of control samples from healthy donors and cancer patients. The receptor was derived from a woman aged 18-29 years in good health. Specimen: blood. This sequence joins TRBV28 and TRBJ2-4; TRBD2 agrees at 9 bases. The CDR3 reads CASSLYGGGVQGNIQYF. CDR3 bases: TGTGCCAGCAGTTTATACGGCGGGGGGGTTCAGGGAAACATTCAGTACTTC.